Described below is a single TCR beta chain sequence and its context. This sample stems from a study of blood T cell repertoires in COVID-19. Whole-study context: Sites across the United States, Italy and Spain contributed samples from acute and convalescent COVID-19. T cells, B-cell-depleted T cells, or PBMCs supplied cDNA or gDNA.

Living in 25 or so US areas, the participants were between about 18 and 90 years of age. Methods used by the authors: Estimation of nucleated cell counts was performed using reference gene primer amplification. Sequencing was performed with immunoSEQ multiplex PCR; in TCRdb, only in-frame clones are kept and a portion is missing. The V and J calls and clone size come from that table; D and trimming were worked out from the DNA. The sample includes around 140,000 clones, approximately 87% seen only once; the top ten take under 4.5%. This TCR came from a man aged 45 to 65 in a cohort exposed to, infected with or recovered from COVID-19 (not recorded which). The specimen was PBMCs or T cells enriched from blood (not recorded which).

CDR3 in DNA: TGTGCCAGCAGTTACTCCGGACTAGCGGGAGGCGAGCAGTACTTC. Its protein is CASSYSGLAGGEQYF. This rearrangement joins TRBV6-5 to TRBJ2-7; 14 bases fit TRBD2. V shed 0 bases and J 6 bases; nucleotides not matched to a gene: 1. The CDR3 contains 15 residues. Per the germline V gene, CDR1 is MNHEY and CDR2 is SVGAGI.